Only a few counts were recorded for the clone carrying this TCR beta chain. The antigen is not known. This specimen comes from a study of CD8 T cells in ankylosing spondylitis. Study-wide results and caveats: Relatively scarce in peripheral blood, disease-linked clones were CD8+. There were earlier reports of some motif variants in reactive arthritis synovial fluid and blood. In ankylosing spondylitis patients, matched synovial fluid reportedly showed significant enrichment of disease-linked clones. Ankylosing spondylitis blood appeared to be characterized by a TCR beta motif of eight highly homologous variants.

Each TCR beta library was made by quantitative 5'-RACE that incorporated molecular barcodes. TCRdb re-called the 5' RACE reads through MiXCR, storing one row per CDR3 protein. The sample holds roughly 670,000 distinct CDR3 sequences; 19% are singletons and the top ten take about 20%. Germline-derived CDR1 and CDR2 are LNHDA and SQIVND (reference sequence). The CDR3 is 14 residues long. After removal of 6 bases from V and 9 bases from J, the junction contained 8 bases not matched to a gene. The sequenced sample consisted of blood, either unsorted or a sorted T cell fraction (not recorded which). The TCR originated in a male donor with ankylosing spondylitis. The chain couples TRBV19 to TRBJ2-1; 10 bases map to TRBD2. CDR3 bases: TGTGCCAGTAGCAACTGGGGACTAGCGTCTGAGCAGTTCTTC. This codes for CASSNWGLASEQFF.